The 2 T cell receptor beta chains in this list originate from one sample, sequenced in a study of Tregs in tolerant kidney transplant recipients. Measured with immunoSEQ multiplex PCR; TCRdb has only the in-frame clones, and not every one. The table has around 98,000 clones, approximately 93% seen once. Sequences were derived from CD4+ T cells from blood, sampled before the transplant. The source of these receptors is a human donor who received a combined kidney and bone marrow transplant.

This rearrangement joins TRBV16 to TRBJ1-1, with D unclear. V was pared by 1 base and J by 8 bases, with 11 bases between. CDR3 size: 13 residues. CDR1 is KGHSY and CDR2 is FQNENV in the germline V gene. CDR3 bases: TGTGCCAGCAGCCAATATGAGGGTTCAGAAGCTTTCTTT. Protein product: CASSQYEGSEAFF.

With regard to this clone: The same CDR3 also results from other DNA sequences found in this sample. The rearrangement links TRBV18 to TRBJ2-7, with TRBD1 identical over 11 bases. The CDR3 length is 15 residues. The V segment lost 3 bases and the J segment 3 bases; nucleotides outside the gene matches: 4. Germline values: CDR1 KGHSH, CDR2 LQKENI. The CDR3 bases are TGTGCCAGCTCACCTGGACAGGGGGCCAGCTACGAGCAGTACTTC. Translated: CASSPGQGASYEQYF. Filled out from reference TRBV18 and TRBJ2-7, the complete variable domain reads NAGVMQNPRHLVRRRGQEARLRCSPMKGHSHVYWYRQLPEEGLKFMVYLQKENIIDESGMPKERFSAEFPKEGPSILRIQQVVRGDSAAYFCASSPGQGASYEQYFGPGTRLTVT.